This section outlines one T cell receptor (beta chain) sequence together with its context. This record belongs to a study of breast tumors, draining lymph nodes, adjacent tissues. CDR3 length: 13 residues. Germline loops: CDR1 SNHLY, CDR2 FYNNEI. V shed 11 bases and J shed 4 bases, with 17 bases lying between them. TCRdb reprocessed the multiplex PCR reads via MiXCR and lists one record per CDR3 protein. The data show 150,000 or so distinct CDR3 sequences, with approximately 30% seen just once and 3% to 4.5% held by the top ten. Axillary draining lymph nodes of breast cancer patients supplied the node samples.

The sequence derives from a female donor with breast cancer. Some clones in this sample may be carry-over from other donors' samples. Sequenced sample: axillary lymph node tissue. The gene calls are TRBV2 and TRBJ1-1, with D possibly being TRBD1 (5 bases). This chain's CDR3 is CAGQGGETTEAFF. The CDR3 nucleotides read TGTGCCGGCCAGGGCGGGGAGACCACTGAAGCTTTCTTT.